The clone carrying this T cell receptor beta chain was seen a handful of times. Its antigen is not identified. The data were obtained in a study of CD8+ T cells in alopecia areata. Whole-study results and caveats: Tofacitinib yielded significantly lower scalp clonality and fewer expanded CD8+ clones among the top 100. Elevated clonality characterized lesional scalp relative to normal scalp, particularly in alopecia totalis/universalis. Uncertainty remains about how baseline CD8+ expansion links to response, with one nonresponder. Tissue-resident alphabeta T cells belonging to normal skin likewise get sequenced within scalp specimens.

cDNA prepared by RNA extraction and subsequent reverse transcription served as the template for sequencing. Using immunoSEQ multiplex PCR, the repertoire was profiled, and TCRdb retains in-frame clones only, with some absent. The data show 75,000 to 80,000 clones, around 65% seen once. The treatment here: oral pan-JAK inhibitor, 5-10 mg twice daily. The V gene lost 4 bases and the J gene lost 1 base, with 24 bases spanning the gap. This CDR3 contains 18 residues. Germline CDR1 SGHNT, CDR2 YYREEE (reference sequence). The V call is TRBV5-4, the J call TRBJ2-7; D might be TRBD1 (6 bases). The origin of this receptor is a human donor with alopecia areata. The sample in question was CD8+ T cells sorted from blood, obtained at week 24, from a patient treated with tofacitinib. The CDR3 loop is CASSQESDSQSNSYEQYF. The CDR3 bases are TGTGCCAGCAGCCAAGAATCGGACAGTCAATCCAATTCCTACGAGCAGTACTTC.